Listed below are T cell receptor beta chains from one sample, sequenced in a study of lymphopenia after photon versus proton radiotherapy. This table comes from immunoSEQ multiplex PCR, and its TCRdb copy is limited to in-frame clones, with some not included. The sample carries 89,000 or so clones, around 80% recorded once. Sequencing used peripheral blood, obtained from a patient treated with proton-based radiotherapy. These receptors all stem from a man in his fifties or sixties with pancreatic cancer. Both conserved end residues are part of each CDR3. A D gene is named only where the DNA matches it firmly. Expanded clones are given a class, and other clones once, few, many or no size at all.

DNA | CDR3 | size | J | D | length | V
TGTGCCAGCAGTACAAAACTAGCGGGAGTAGGTGAGACCCAGTACTTC | CASSTKLAGVGETQYF | . | TRBJ2-5 | TRBD2 | 16 | TRBV13
TGTGCCTGGAGTGCCCGGGGGGGCACTGAAGCTTTCTTT | CAWSARGGTEAFF | . | TRBJ1-1 | . | 13 | TRBV30
TGTGCCAGCAGCCCCGGTGGGACAGGGGGGCTCTACGAGCAGTACTTC | CASSPGGTGGLYEQYF | once | TRBJ2-7 | TRBD1 | 16 | TRBV7-9
TGTGCCAGCAGGGAGGGACCGGCGTACGAGCAGTACTTC | CASREGPAYEQYF | . | TRBJ2-7 | . | 13 | TRBV6-5
TGTGCCAGCTCACCGGACATTAATTCACCCCTCCACTTT | CASSPDINSPLHF | . | TRBJ1-6 | . | 13 | TRBV18
TGTGCCAGCAGCCAAGAATTGGCCAGACACACCGGGGAGCTGTTTTTT | CASSQELARHTGELFF | . | TRBJ2-2 | . | 16 | TRBV14
TGTGCCAGCAGCTTAGTTCGGCGGGAGGGTAGGAATGAGCAGTTCTTC | CASSLVRREGRNEQFF | once | TRBJ2-1 | TRBD2 | 16 | TRBV7-8
TGTGCCAGCAGCCAAGGACCGAAGAGCTCCTACGAGCAGTACTTC | CASSQGPKSSYEQYF | . | TRBJ2-7 | . | 15 | TRBV14
TGCGCCAGCAGCTTTTTGGGGGACGGGGCCAACGTCCTGACTTTC | CASSFLGDGANVLTF | . | TRBJ2-6 | . | 15 | TRBV5-1
TGCGCCAGCAGCTTGCCCGGACAGGGGGCAACTGAAGCTTTCTTT | CASSLPGQGATEAFF | . | TRBJ1-1 | TRBD1 | 15 | TRBV5-1
TGTGCCAGTAGTATGGTCTCGACAGGGTTTGGTCTGGATGGCTACACCTTC | CASSMVSTGFGLDGYTF | . | TRBJ1-2 | TRBD1 | 17 | TRBV19
TGTGCCAGCAGTTTCCTAGCGGGCACAGATACGCAGTATTTT | CASSFLAGTDTQYF | . | TRBJ2-3 | TRBD2 | 14 | TRBV28
TGTGCCAGCAGTGCCATGGCGGCAGCTAATGAAAAACTGTTTTTT | CASSAMAAANEKLFF | . | TRBJ1-4 | . | 15 | TRBV2
TGTGCCAGTAGTATATTCGGGGGGAACACCGGGGAGCTGTTTTTT | CASSIFGGNTGELFF | . | TRBJ2-2 | . | 15 | TRBV19
TGTGCCAGCAGTTACTTGACAGGGTCCGGGGAGCTGTTTTTT | CASSYLTGSGELFF | once | TRBJ2-2 | TRBD1 | 14 | TRBV6-6
TGCGCCAGCAGCTTAGCTCCGGGAGGGTTCGGTCAGCCCCAGCATTTT | CASSLAPGGFGQPQHF | . | TRBJ1-5 | . | 16 | TRBV5-1
TGTGCCAGCAGCGTAGATCTAGCCGGGGAGCTGTTTTTT | CASSVDLAGELFF | . | TRBJ2-2 | . | 13 | TRBV9
TGTGCCAGCAGTGACCCAGGGGAGCAAGATACGCAGTATTTT | CASSDPGEQDTQYF | . | TRBJ2-3 | . | 14 | TRBV2
TGTGCCAGCAGTTTCGGGACAGGGCTACAGACCCAGTACTTC | CASSFGTGLQTQYF | . | TRBJ2-5 | TRBD1 | 14 | TRBV28
TGTGCCAGTAGTGGTACAGGGGATTATACGACCCAGTACTTC | CASSGTGDYTTQYF | . | TRBJ2-5 | TRBD1 | 14 | TRBV19
TGTGCCAGCAGTGAACCAAGCAGTAGCAATCAGCCCCAGCATTTT | CASSEPSSSNQPQHF | few | TRBJ1-5 | . | 15 | TRBV6-1
TGCGCCAGCAGCTTGGATGGCGGGGCCCCCTACGAGCAGTACTTC | CASSLDGGAPYEQYF | . | TRBJ2-7 | . | 15 | TRBV5-1
TGTGCCAGTAGTATAGTTTTACCCGGGACTAGCGGGAAAGGTTCGGGCACCGGGGAGCTGTTTTTT | CASSIVLPGTSGKGSGTGELFF | . | TRBJ2-2 | TRBD2 | 22 | TRBV19
TGTGCCAGGGGGACAGGGGGAAACGAGCAGTACTTC | CARGTGGNEQYF | . | TRBJ2-7 | TRBD1 | 12 | TRBV2
TGTGCCAGTAGTATGCCCTCTATGAGCAATAATCAGCCCCAGCATTTT | CASSMPSMSNNQPQHF | . | TRBJ1-5 | . | 16 | TRBV19
TGTGCCGGGGCCGGGACTAGCGGGAGAGATACGCAGTATTTT | CAGAGTSGRDTQYF | . | TRBJ2-3 | TRBD2 | 14 | TRBV30
TGTGCCAGCAGCTTGGTCGGAGAGGGCAATCAGCCCCAGCATTTT | CASSLVGEGNQPQHF | . | TRBJ1-5 | . | 15 | TRBV5-8
TGTGCCAGCAGCTTGCAGAATCTGAACACCGGGGAGCTGTTTTTT | CASSLQNLNTGELFF | . | TRBJ2-2 | . | 15 | TRBV11-3
TGTGCCAGCAGCTTAGCTAGCGGGAAAAACACCGGGGAGCTGTTTTTT | CASSLASGKNTGELFF | . | TRBJ2-2 | TRBD2 | 16 | TRBV7-6
TGTGCCAGCAGCTCCCCCCTAGCGGGAGGGCCCGGAGATACGCAGTATTTT | CASSSPLAGGPGDTQYF | . | TRBJ2-3 | TRBD2 | 17 | TRBV7-9
TGTGCCAGCAGCCCTGCAAAGGAGCTGTTTTTT | CASSPAKELFF | . | TRBJ2-2 | . | 11 | TRBV7-2
TGTGCCAGCAATGGACAGGGATTTCGCTACGAGCAGTACTTC | CASNGQGFRYEQYF | few | TRBJ2-7 | TRBD1 | 14 | TRBV6-6
TGTGCCAGCAGACTAGCGGGAGGACCGAACACCGGGGAGCTGTTTTTT | CASRLAGGPNTGELFF | . | TRBJ2-2 | TRBD2 | 16 | TRBV2
TGCGCCAGCAGCCAAGGTTCTCTAGGGGGCGGAGAGACCCAGTACTTC | CASSQGSLGGGETQYF | . | TRBJ2-5 | TRBD1 | 16 | TRBV4-1